This record looks at one T cell receptor beta chain sequence and its context. This entry is derived from a study of T-cell reconstitution after alpha-beta-depleted transplantation in children. Preparation of the TCRbeta library was carried out with unique molecular identifiers. TCRdb passed the PCR reads through MiXCR, listing each CDR3 protein once. The sample lists about 350,000 distinct CDR3 sequences, roughly 15% occurring once. The CDR3 spans 11 residues. Trimming took off 7 bases at V and 8 bases at J, with 9 bases between the two ends. CDR1 and CDR2 from the germline V gene are SGHTA and FQGNSA.

The TCR was taken from a male patient between 2 and 15 years old who had a stem cell transplant for acute lymphoblastic leukemia, so the T cells may come from the graft donor. Sequenced material: PBMCs, mostly from graft donor cells, taken 360 days after TCRalphabeta/CD19-depleted stem cell transplant. The gene calls are TRBV7-2 and TRBJ2-1; no clear D. In nucleotides, the CDR3 is TGTGCCAGCACCGACGTCCATGAGCAGTTCTTC. Translation gives CASTDVHEQFF.